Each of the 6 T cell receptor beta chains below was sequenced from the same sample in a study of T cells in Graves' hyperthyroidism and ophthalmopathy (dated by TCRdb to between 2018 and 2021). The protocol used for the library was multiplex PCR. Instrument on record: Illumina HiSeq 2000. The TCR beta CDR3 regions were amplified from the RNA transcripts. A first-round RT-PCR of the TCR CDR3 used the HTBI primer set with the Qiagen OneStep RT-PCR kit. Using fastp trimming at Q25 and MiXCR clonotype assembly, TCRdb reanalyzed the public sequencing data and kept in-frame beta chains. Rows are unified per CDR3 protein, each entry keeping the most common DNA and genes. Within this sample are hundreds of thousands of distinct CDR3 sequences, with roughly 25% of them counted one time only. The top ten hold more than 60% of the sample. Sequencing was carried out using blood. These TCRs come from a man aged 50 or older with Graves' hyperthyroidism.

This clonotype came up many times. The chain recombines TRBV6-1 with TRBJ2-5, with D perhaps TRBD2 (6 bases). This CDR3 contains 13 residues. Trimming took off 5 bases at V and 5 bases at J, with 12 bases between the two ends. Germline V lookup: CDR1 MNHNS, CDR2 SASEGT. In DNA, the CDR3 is TGTGCCAGCAGTTTGCAGGGAGGCGAGACCCAGTACTTC. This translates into CASSLQGGETQYF.

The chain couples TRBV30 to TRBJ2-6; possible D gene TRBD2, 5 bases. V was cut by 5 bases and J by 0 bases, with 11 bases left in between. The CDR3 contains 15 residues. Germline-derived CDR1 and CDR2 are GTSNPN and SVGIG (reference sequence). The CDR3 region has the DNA TGTGCCTGGGGTGACGGGGACTCTGGGGCCAACGTCCTGACTTTC. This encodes CAWGDGDSGANVLTF.

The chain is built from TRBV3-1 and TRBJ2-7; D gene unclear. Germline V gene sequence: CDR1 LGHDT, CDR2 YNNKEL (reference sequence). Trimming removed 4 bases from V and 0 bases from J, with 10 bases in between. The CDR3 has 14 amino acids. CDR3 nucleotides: TGTGCCAGCAGCCCGGTCAGTTTCTCCTACGAGCAGTACTTC. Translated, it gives CASSPVSFSYEQYF.

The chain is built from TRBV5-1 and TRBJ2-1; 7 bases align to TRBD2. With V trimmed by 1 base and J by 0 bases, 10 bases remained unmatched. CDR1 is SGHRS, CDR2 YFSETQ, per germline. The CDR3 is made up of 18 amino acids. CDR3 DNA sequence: TGCGCCAGCAGCTTGCGGCCTAGCGGCCTGAGCTCCTACAATGAGCAGTTCTTC. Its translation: CASSLRPSGLSSYNEQFF.

The CDR3 loop is CAISEGPETYTEAFF. CDR3 DNA: TGTGCCATCAGTGAGGGGCCAGAAACTTACACTGAAGCTTTCTTT. This chain joins TRBV10-3 and TRBJ1-1; D gene ambiguous. The CDR3 runs to 15 residues. Looked up from germline, CDR1 is ENHRY and CDR2 is SYGVKD. Trimming cost V 2 bases and J 3 bases, with 13 bases left between them.

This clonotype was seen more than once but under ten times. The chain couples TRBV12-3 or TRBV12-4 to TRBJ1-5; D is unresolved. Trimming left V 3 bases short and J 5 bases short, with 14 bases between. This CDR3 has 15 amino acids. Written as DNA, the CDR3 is TGTGCCAGCAGTTTTCGCCGGGCCTCAGATCAGCCCCAGCATTTT. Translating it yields CASSFRRASDQPQHF.